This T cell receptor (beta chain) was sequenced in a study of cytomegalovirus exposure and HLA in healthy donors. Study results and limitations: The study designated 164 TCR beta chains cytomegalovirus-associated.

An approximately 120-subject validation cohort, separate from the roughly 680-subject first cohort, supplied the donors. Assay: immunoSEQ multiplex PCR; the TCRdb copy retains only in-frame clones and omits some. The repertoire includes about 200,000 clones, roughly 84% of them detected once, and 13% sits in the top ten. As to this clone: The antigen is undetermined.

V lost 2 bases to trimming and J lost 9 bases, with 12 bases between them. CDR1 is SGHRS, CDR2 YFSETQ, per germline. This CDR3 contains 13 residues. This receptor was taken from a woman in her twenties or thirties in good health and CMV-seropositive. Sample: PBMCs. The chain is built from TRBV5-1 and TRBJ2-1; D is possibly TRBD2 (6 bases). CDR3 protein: CASSFPQGGEQFF. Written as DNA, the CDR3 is TGCGCCAGCAGCTTCCCCCAGGGAGGTGAGCAGTTCTTC.